The clone carrying this T cell receptor (beta chain) was seen a single time. Only in-frame clones appear in the TCRdb table, and some are missing; sequencing was by immunoSEQ multiplex PCR. Here the sample spans about 200,000 clones, around 82% being singletons. This sample was included in a study of blood T cell repertoires in COVID-19. Study overall: There were acute and convalescent COVID-19 samples, and they came from the United States, Italy and Spain. Sample material is recorded as cDNA or gDNA derived from T cells, B-cell-depleted T cells, or PBMCs.

CDR1 is MDHEN, CDR2 SYDVKM, per germline. The CDR3 is made up of 17 amino acids. Trimming removed 5 bases from V and 4 bases from J; junction bases left unmatched: 11. This chain connects TRBV28 to TRBJ2-7; 13 nucleotides agree with TRBD2. Sample: PBMCs or T cells enriched from blood (not recorded which). The receptor was isolated from a woman between 40 and 50 years old with acute COVID-19. In DNA form, the CDR3 reads TGTGCCAGCAGTCCCCTGGGGACTAGCGGGAAGTATTACGAGCAGTACTTC. Translation: CASSPLGTSGKYYEQYF.